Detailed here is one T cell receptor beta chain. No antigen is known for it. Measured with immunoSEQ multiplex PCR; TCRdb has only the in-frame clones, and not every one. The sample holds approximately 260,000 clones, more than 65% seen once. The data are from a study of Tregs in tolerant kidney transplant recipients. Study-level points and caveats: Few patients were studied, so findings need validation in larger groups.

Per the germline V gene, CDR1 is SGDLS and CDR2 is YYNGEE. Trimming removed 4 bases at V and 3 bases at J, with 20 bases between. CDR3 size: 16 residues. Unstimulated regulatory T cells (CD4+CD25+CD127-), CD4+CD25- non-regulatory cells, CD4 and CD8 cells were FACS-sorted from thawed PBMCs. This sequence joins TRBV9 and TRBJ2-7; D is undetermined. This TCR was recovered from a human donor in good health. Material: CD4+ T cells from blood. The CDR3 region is CASSPRPIRSFYEQYF. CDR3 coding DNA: TGTGCCAGCAGCCCCCGGCCGATCCGTTCGTTCTACGAGCAGTACTTC.